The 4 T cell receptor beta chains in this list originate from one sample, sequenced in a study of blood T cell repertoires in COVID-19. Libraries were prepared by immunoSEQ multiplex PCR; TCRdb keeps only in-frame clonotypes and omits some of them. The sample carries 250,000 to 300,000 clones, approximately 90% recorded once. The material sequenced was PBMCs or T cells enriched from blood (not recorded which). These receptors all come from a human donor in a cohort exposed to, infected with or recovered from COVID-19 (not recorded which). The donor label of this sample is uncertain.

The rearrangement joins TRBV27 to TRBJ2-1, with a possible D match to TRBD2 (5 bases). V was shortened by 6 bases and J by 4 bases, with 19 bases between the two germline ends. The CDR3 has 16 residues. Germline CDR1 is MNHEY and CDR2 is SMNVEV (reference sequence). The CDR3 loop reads CASSPSEGESYNEQFF. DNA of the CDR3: TGTGCCAGCAGCCCCTCTGAGGGCGAATCTTACAATGAGCAGTTCTTC.

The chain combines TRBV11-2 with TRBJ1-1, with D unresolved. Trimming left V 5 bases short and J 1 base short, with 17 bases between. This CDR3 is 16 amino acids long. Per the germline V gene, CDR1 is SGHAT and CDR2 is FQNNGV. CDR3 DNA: TGTGCCAGCAGCCCCCGTAGGCAAGACACGAACACTGAAGCTTTCTTT. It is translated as CASSPRRQDTNTEAFF.

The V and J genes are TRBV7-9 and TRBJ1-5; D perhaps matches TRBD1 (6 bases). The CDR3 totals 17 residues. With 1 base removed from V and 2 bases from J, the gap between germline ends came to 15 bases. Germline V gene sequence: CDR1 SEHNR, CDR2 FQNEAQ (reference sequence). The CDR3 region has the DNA TGTGCCAGCAGCTTAGGGTACAGGGTTGAGGGCAATCAGCCCCAGCATTTT. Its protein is CASSLGYRVEGNQPQHF.

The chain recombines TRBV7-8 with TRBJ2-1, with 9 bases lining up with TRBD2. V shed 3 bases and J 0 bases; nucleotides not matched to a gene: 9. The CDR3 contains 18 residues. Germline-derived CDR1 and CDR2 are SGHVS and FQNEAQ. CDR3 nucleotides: TGTGCCAGCAGCTTGCTTCAGCGGGGGGTAAGCTCCTACAATGAGCAGTTCTTC. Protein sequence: CASSLLQRGVSSYNEQFF.